These 26 T cell receptor beta chains share one sample of origin, sequenced in a study of T-cell reconstitution after alpha-beta-depleted transplantation in children. Preparation of the TCRbeta library used unique molecular identifiers. Each CDR3 protein gets one entry after TCRdb re-called the PCR reads with MiXCR. The sample gives more than 550,000 distinct CDR3 sequences, 10% of which show up once; less than 4.5% is in the top ten. Sequences were derived from PBMCs from the stem cell graft donor, sampled from the stem cell graft. The receptors stem from a human donor who donated a stem cell graft to a child with acute myeloid leukemia.

In this sample, this clonotype turned up many times. CDR3 coding DNA: TGCAGTGCCCGACCCGGGACTAGCGGTCGGAATGAGCAGTTCTTC. Protein product: CSARPGTSGRNEQFF. The chain is built from TRBV20-1 and TRBJ2-1, with 11 bases fitting TRBD2. Germline CDR1 DFQATT, CDR2 SNEGSKA (reference sequence). The CDR3 has 15 amino acids. Germline trimming cut 6 bases from V and 7 bases from J; bases unmatched to any gene: 11.

This clonotype was picked up many times. The rearrangement links TRBV7-2 to TRBJ1-3, with 7 positions matching TRBD1. This CDR3 is built from 13 residues. The germline V gene has CDR1 SGHTA and CDR2 FQGNSA. The V and J ends lost 6 bases and 8 bases, in that order; junction bases with no gene match: 7. The CDR3 DNA reads TGTGCCAGCAGTTGGGACAGCGTGGACACCATATATTTT. Protein: CASSWDSVDTIYF.

This clonotype was seen more than once but under ten times. The chain has TRBV4-3 and TRBJ1-3, with TRBD1 matching 9 bases. Trimming removed 4 bases from V and 2 bases from J; junction bases left unmatched: 3. This CDR3 comprises 15 residues. Germline V gene sequence: CDR1 LGHNA, CDR2 YSLEER. The CDR3 sequence is CASSPGQGAGNTIYF. The DNA for the CDR3 is TGCGCCAGCAGCCCGGGACAGGGTGCTGGAAACACCATATATTTT.

This clonotype was counted at least ten times. The CDR3 here is CASSPIQQGIGQFF. In nucleotides, the CDR3 is TGTGCCAGCAGCCCGATTCAACAGGGGATAGGGCAGTTCTTC. V usage is TRBV11-2 and J usage is TRBJ2-1, with 7 bases identical to TRBD1. Germline values: CDR1 SGHAT, CDR2 FQNNGV. The trim removed 5 bases at V and 12 bases at J, leaving 13 bases unmatched. The CDR3 totals 14 residues.

The chain joins TRBV12-3 or TRBV12-4 to TRBJ2-2, with D possibly TRBD2 on 6 matching bases. Trimming took off 7 bases at V and 2 bases at J, with 14 bases between the two ends. This CDR3 comprises 15 residues. The CDR3 nucleotides read TGTGCCAGCACCTTCGCCGGGGGAAACACCGGGGAGCTGTTTTTT. It translates to CASTFAGGNTGELFF.

Only a few counts were recorded for this clonotype. The rearrangement links TRBV29-1 to TRBJ2-1; 10 nucleotides line up with TRBD2. CDR1 SQVTM and CDR2 ANQGSEA come from the germline V gene. The V segment lost 3 bases and the J segment 2 bases; nucleotides outside the gene matches: 4. This CDR3 is 15 amino acids long. The DNA for the CDR3 is TGCAGCGTTGAGGTACTAGCGGGACCCTACAATGAGCAGTTCTTC. This encodes CSVEVLAGPYNEQFF.

This clonotype appeared once. The chain has TRBV12-3 or TRBV12-4 and TRBJ1-4, with D unclear. The CDR3 covers 15 residues. V lost 3 bases, J lost 0 bases, and 8 bases lay in between. CDR3 protein: CASSFRSATNEKLFF. CDR3 sequence (DNA): TGTGCCAGCAGTTTCCGGTCAGCAACTAATGAAAAACTGTTTTTT.

The V call is TRBV5-1, the J call TRBJ2-7; the D gene is possibly TRBD2 (5 bases). Trimming pared 2 bases from V and 3 bases from J, leaving 12 bases between. CDR3 length equals 14 residues. CDR1 SGHRS and CDR2 YFSETQ come from the germline V gene. The CDR3: CASSLTAGLYEQYF. CDR3 nucleotide sequence: TGCGCCAGCAGCTTAACCGCAGGACTCTACGAGCAGTACTTC. Combining the CDR3 with reference TRBV5-1 and TRBJ2-7 gives the whole variable domain KAGVTQTPRYLIKTRGQQVTLSCSPISGHRSVSWYQQTPGQGLQFLFEYFSETQRNKGNFPGRFSGRQFSNSRSEMNVSTLELGDSALYLCASSLTAGLYEQYFGPGTRLTVT.

This sequence joins TRBV4-2 and TRBJ2-7; 10 bases match TRBD1. V lost 0 bases, J lost 3 bases, and 2 bases stayed unmatched. This CDR3 region has 15 residues. CDR1 is LGHNA and CDR2 is YNFKEQ in the germline V gene. CDR3 protein: CASSQEGTGVYEQYF. In DNA, the CDR3 is TGTGCCAGCAGCCAAGAAGGGACAGGGGTCTACGAGCAGTACTTC.

CDR3 bases: TGTGCCAGCAGCTTAAGGGGTAGAGGTTCAGATACGCAGTATTTT. Translating gives CASSLRGRGSDTQYF. V is TRBV7-2 and J is TRBJ2-3; a possible D gene is TRBD1 (5 bases). This CDR3 contains 15 residues. CDR1 SGHTA and CDR2 FQGNSA come from the germline V gene. V shed 2 bases and J shed 4 bases, with 13 bases lying between them.

A few counts support this clonotype. The V and J genes are TRBV25-1 and TRBJ2-1; D not resolved. The germline V and J ends were trimmed by 2 bases and 9 bases, with 5 bases remaining between them. Per the germline V gene, CDR1 is MGHDK and CDR2 is SYGVNS. The CDR3 covers 11 residues. The CDR3 loop is CASSEMTEQFF. The CDR3 DNA follows: TGTGCCAGCAGTGAAATGACTGAGCAGTTCTTC.

This clonotype was seen a few times. The V gene is TRBV6-2 or TRBV6-3, the J gene TRBJ1-1, with no clear D. V was shortened by 2 bases and J by 2 bases, with 9 bases between the two germline ends. The CDR3 is made up of 14 amino acids. The germline V gene has CDR1 MNHEY and CDR2 SVGEGT. CDR3 loop: CASSYSGFNTEAFF. CDR3 in DNA: TGTGCCAGCAGTTACAGCGGGTTCAACACTGAAGCTTTCTTT.

This clonotype showed up just a few times. The rearrangement uses TRBV29-1 and TRBJ2-1, with D unclear. V lost 2 bases and J 6 bases, leaving 8 bases between the germline ends. The CDR3 spans 12 residues. The germline V gene encodes CDR1 SQVTM and CDR2 ANQGSEA. DNA of the CDR3: TGCAGCGTTGAAAGGGTAATCAATGAGCAGTTCTTC. Its protein is CSVERVINEQFF.

This clonotype was detected only a few times. In DNA form, the CDR3 reads TGTGCCAGCATCGACAACGGGGGGACTGAAGCTTTCTTT. Translating it yields CASIDNGGTEAFF. The chain uses TRBV6-2 or TRBV6-3 and TRBJ1-1, with D maybe TRBD1 (5 bases). Trimming took 7 bases from V and 5 from J, leaving 14 bases between them. Per the germline V gene, CDR1 is MNHEY and CDR2 is SVGEGT. This CDR3 spans 13 amino acids.

This rearrangement joins TRBV7-9 to TRBJ2-7; the match to TRBD1 covers 7 bases. This CDR3 is built from 14 residues. After removal of 6 bases from V and 7 bases from J, the junction contained 12 bases not matched to a gene. CDR1 is SEHNR and CDR2 is FQNEAQ in the germline V gene (reference sequence). CDR3 residues: CASSSLDRPPEQYF. Written as DNA, the CDR3 is TGTGCCAGCAGTTCCCTGGACAGGCCCCCGGAGCAGTACTTC.

V and J are TRBV19 and TRBJ2-1; 10 bases line up with TRBD2. CDR1 is LNHDA, CDR2 SQIVND, per germline (reference sequence). CDR3 size: 19 residues. V gave up 3 bases and J gave up 0 bases; unmatched junction bases: 11. The CDR3 nucleotides are TGTGCCAGTAGTATCTCCCGACTAGCGGGCGATAGCTCCTACAATGAGCAGTTCTTC. It is translated as CASSISRLAGDSSYNEQFF.

This clonotype has ten or more counts. The genes are TRBV7-2 and TRBJ2-3; D is ambiguous. The CDR3 extends over 13 amino acids. V was cut by 4 bases and J by 7 bases, with 12 bases left in between. Germline lookup yields CDR1 SGHTA and CDR2 FQGNSA. The CDR3 sequence: CASSSSGGNTQYF. The CDR3 DNA is TGTGCCAGCAGCTCGAGTGGTGGAAATACGCAGTATTTT. The full variable domain, its missing parts supplied by reference TRBV7-2 and TRBJ2-3, is GAGVSQSPSNKVTEKGKDVELRCDPISGHTALYWYRQSLGQGLEFLIYFQGNSAPDKSGLPSDRFSAERTGGSVSTLTIQRTQQEDSAVYLCASSSSGGNTQYFGPGTRLTVL.

This clonotype was recorded at least ten times. CDR3: CSGGTPGELFF. The CDR3 DNA sequence: TGCAGCGGTGGTACGCCCGGGGAGCTGTTTTTT. The V and J genes are TRBV29-1 and TRBJ2-2; D is ambiguous. The CDR3 has 11 residues. Per germline, CDR1 SQVTM and CDR2 ANQGSEA. Trimming shortened V by 7 bases and J by 6 bases, and 9 bases separated the two germline ends.

This clonotype was detected only a few times. The rearrangement joins TRBV20-1 to TRBJ2-7; 7 positions match TRBD1. The length of the CDR3 is 13 residues. Germline CDR1 reads DFQATT; CDR2 reads SNEGSKA (reference sequence). The trim removed 5 bases at V and 2 bases at J, leaving 6 bases unmatched. The CDR3 region has the DNA TGCAGTGCTTTCGGACAGGATACCTACGAGCAGTACTTC. Amino acids: CSAFGQDTYEQYF.

In its sample, this clonotype was seen many times. The chain links TRBV20-1 to TRBJ2-7; the match to TRBD1 covers 7 bases. The V segment lost 5 bases and the J segment 2 bases; nucleotides outside the gene matches: 3. Germline CDR1 reads DFQATT; CDR2 reads SNEGSKA (reference sequence). The CDR3 length is 12 residues. CDR3 region: CSASGTAYEQYF. The CDR3 coding sequence is TGCAGTGCTTCCGGGACAGCCTACGAGCAGTACTTC.

This clonotype was seen once. CDR3 sequence: CAISLRTSGRSSYNEQFF. CDR3 nucleotides: TGTGCCATCAGCCTTCGGACTAGCGGGAGGAGCTCCTACAATGAGCAGTTCTTC. The chain links TRBV12-3 or TRBV12-4 to TRBJ2-1, with TRBD2 matching over 14 bases. The CDR3 is 18 residues long. V lost 10 bases and J lost 0; bases outside the gene matches: 11.

The table lists this clonotype with a few counts. The chain joins TRBV4-3 to TRBJ2-1; tentative D call: TRBD1 (5 bases). The CDR3 consists of 17 residues. The V and J ends lost 0 bases and 3 bases respectively, with 15 bases between them. Germline CDR1 is LGHNA and CDR2 is YSLEER. The CDR3 sequence: CASSQDRVEYGYNEQFF. The CDR3 DNA sequence: TGCGCCAGCAGCCAAGACAGGGTTGAGTACGGCTACAATGAGCAGTTCTTC.

This clonotype was counted only a few times. This rearrangement joins TRBV7-2 to TRBJ2-5; no firm D call. V lost 5 bases, J lost 3 bases, and 10 bases lay in between. There are 13 residues in the CDR3. Looked up from germline, CDR1 is SGHTA and CDR2 is FQGNSA. Here the CDR3 DNA reads TGTGCCAGCAGCCGTTCTCTGGAAGAGACCCAGTACTTC. Protein product: CASSRSLEETQYF.

The table lists this clonotype with many counts. The V gene is TRBV28, the J gene TRBJ2-1, with D unclear. Germline CDR1 reads MDHEN; CDR2 reads SYDVKM. The CDR3 runs 14 residues. Trimming stripped 2 bases from V and 1 base from J, with 6 bases between. The CDR3 DNA is TGTGCCAGCAGTTTACCAAATTCCTACAATGAGCAGTTCTTC. Protein product: CASSLPNSYNEQFF.

This clonotype was seen at least ten times. The CDR3 here is CASSLEGGANTGELFF. Here the CDR3 DNA reads TGCGCCAGCAGCTTGGAGGGCGGAGCGAACACCGGGGAGCTGTTTTTT. The rearrangement joins TRBV5-1 to TRBJ2-2; D is ambiguous. The length of the CDR3 is 16 residues. Germline V gene data show CDR1 as SGHRS and CDR2 as YFSETQ. The ends were cut back, 0 bases at V and 0 bases at J, with 9 bases in the middle.

This sequence joins TRBV27 and TRBJ1-1; D ambiguous. CDR3 length equals 13 residues. V was trimmed by 0 bases and J by 4 bases, leaving 6 bases between them. Per germline, CDR1 MNHEY and CDR2 SMNVEV (reference sequence). The CDR3 nucleotides are TGTGCCAGCAGTTTATCGATTTCCACTGAAGCTTTCTTT. This gives the protein CASSLSISTEAFF.